This TCR beta chain was retrieved from a study of T cell changes during pregnancy in multiple sclerosis. The CDR3 has 18 amino acids. CDR1 is PRHDT, CDR2 FYEKMQ, per germline (reference sequence). The junction had 17 bases not matched to a gene; V was cut back by 5 bases and J by 5 bases. This table comes from immunoSEQ multiplex PCR, and its TCRdb copy is limited to in-frame clones, with some not included. The sample contains about 87,000 clones, roughly 95% of which appear only once. The sequenced sample was peripheral blood, obtained in the third trimester of pregnancy. The chain couples TRBV13 to TRBJ2-3; 9 nucleotides line up with TRBD2. The sequence was collected from a female donor in good health, enrolled as a control in a pregnancy study. The CDR3 spells CASSPSVLVAGVQDTQYF. As DNA, the CDR3 is TGTGCCAGCAGCCCCAGTGTGTTGGTAGCGGGAGTGCAAGATACGCAGTATTTT. The complete variable domain, with remaining parts taken from reference TRBV13 and TRBJ2-3, reads AAGVIQSPRHLIKEKRETATLKCYPIPRHDTVYWYQQGPGQDPQFLISFYEKMQSDKGSIPDRFSAQQFSDYHSELNMSSLELGDSALYFCASSPSVLVAGVQDTQYFGPGTRLTVL.